These 26 T cell receptor beta chains were sequenced from one sample in a study of shared clonotypes between healthy human individuals. Libraries were prepared by immunoSEQ multiplex PCR; TCRdb keeps only in-frame clonotypes and omits some of them. This sample has about 1.1 million clones, with 78% found just once. Sample: memory CD4+ T cells from PBMCs. Stated subset: CD45RA-negative fraction. The receptors come from a man younger than 30 in good health. Some clones in this sample may be carry-over from other donors' samples.

This clone was counted between two and nine times. The chain uses TRBV5-4 and TRBJ1-2; 10 nucleotides line up with TRBD1. In germline, CDR1 is SGHNT, CDR2 YYREEE (reference sequence). The CDR3 runs to 14 residues. The trim removed 3 bases at V and 2 bases at J, leaving 1 base unmatched. The CDR3 DNA reads as TGTGCCAGCAGCTCGACAGGGGGCAACTATGGCTACACCTTC. Translated, it gives CASSSTGGNYGYTF. Together with reference TRBV5-4 and TRBJ1-2, the CDR3 gives the full variable domain: ETGVTQSPTHLIKTRGQQVTLRCSSQSGHNTVSWYQQALGQGPQFIFQYYREEENGRGNFPPRFSGLQFPNYSSELNVNALELDDSALYLCASSSTGGNYGYTFGSGTRLTVV.

The chain has TRBV5-1 and TRBJ1-4; tentatively, D is TRBD1 (5 bases). Germline V gene data show CDR1 as SGHRS and CDR2 as YFSETQ. The CDR3 totals 14 residues. V was pared by 0 bases and J by 8 bases, with 11 bases between. CDR3 bases: TGCGCCAGCAGCTTGGAGCCAGGGAGGGAAAAACTGTTTTTT. The encoded protein is CASSLEPGREKLFF.

The V gene is TRBV19, the J gene TRBJ1-1; D uncertain. Trimming stripped 6 bases from V and 7 bases from J, with 12 bases between. The V gene's germline CDR1 is LNHDA and CDR2 SQIVND (reference sequence). The CDR3 covers 12 residues. CDR3 amino acids: CASSPIQDEAFF. The CDR3 DNA follows: TGTGCCAGTAGCCCAATCCAGGATGAAGCTTTCTTT.

The V and J genes are TRBV14 and TRBJ1-1; no clear D. V shed 1 base and J shed 0 bases, with 9 bases lying between them. Germline loops: CDR1 SGHDN, CDR2 FVKESK. The CDR3 contains 15 residues. The CDR3 here is CASSQGQRMNTEAFF. In DNA form, the CDR3 reads TGTGCCAGCAGCCAAGGTCAGCGAATGAACACTGAAGCTTTCTTT.

The chain has TRBV13 and TRBJ2-1; TRBD1 matches 7 bases. CDR3 length: 15 residues. Germline CDR1 reads PRHDT; CDR2 reads FYEKMQ (reference sequence). V lost 1 base and J lost 8; bases outside the gene matches: 8. The CDR3 protein is CASSLDRGAIYEQFF. As DNA, the CDR3 is TGTGCCAGCAGCTTAGACAGGGGCGCTATCTATGAGCAGTTCTTC.

The gene calls are TRBV29-1 and TRBJ2-1; 8 bases map to TRBD2. The CDR3 contains 16 residues. The germline gives CDR1 SQVTM, CDR2 ANQGSEA. V shed 1 base, J shed 7 bases, and the junction held 12 bases outside the gene matches. The CDR3 loop reads CSVEVQLGLVGNEQFF. CDR3 coding DNA: TGCAGCGTTGAAGTCCAGCTGGGACTAGTAGGAAATGAGCAGTTCTTC.

The chain is built from TRBV5-4 and TRBJ2-7; 7 positions match TRBD2. With V trimmed by 2 bases and J by 2 bases, 4 bases remained unmatched. The CDR3 has 14 amino acids. Germline assignment: CDR1 SGHNT and CDR2 YYREEE (reference sequence). DNA of the CDR3: TGTGCCAGCAGCTTAGGGGAGGGCCCCTACGAGCAGTACTTC. It specifies CASSLGEGPYEQYF.

The chain uses TRBV5-1 and TRBJ1-2, with D perhaps TRBD1 (6 bases). This CDR3 is 15 amino acids long. V lost 4 bases, J lost 8 bases, and 21 bases lay in between. Germline V gives CDR1 SGHRS, CDR2 YFSETQ. The CDR3 loop reads CASSRTGTTSEGYTF. DNA of the CDR3: TGCGCCAGCAGCAGAACCGGGACAACCAGCGAAGGCTACACCTTC.

The chain recombines TRBV5-5 with TRBJ2-6; unclear D gene. CDR3 length equals 16 residues. V lost 4 bases and J 2 bases, leaving 13 bases between the germline ends. Per germline, CDR1 SGHKS and CDR2 YYEKEE (reference sequence). For the CDR3, the DNA is TGTGCCAGCAGCCCCCTCTCTGGTGCTGGGGCCAACGTCCTGACTTTC. This encodes CASSPLSGAGANVLTF.

The J gene is TRBJ1-4, the V gene TRBV9, with D maybe TRBD1 (5 bases). The length of the CDR3 is 14 residues. Germline V gene sequence: CDR1 SGDLS, CDR2 YYNGEE. Trimming took off 4 bases at V and 3 bases at J, with 10 bases between the two ends. This chain's CDR3 is CASSLDSPNEKLFF. The CDR3 DNA sequence: TGTGCCAGCAGCCTCGACAGTCCTAATGAAAAACTGTTTTTT.

The rearrangement joins TRBV6-5 to TRBJ1-2; perhaps TRBD1 as D (5 bases). The CDR3 has 14 residues. The germline gives CDR1 MNHEY, CDR2 SVGAGI. Trimming removed 2 bases from V and 5 bases from J, with 12 bases in between. Here the CDR3 reads CASSYGGMPYGYTF. In DNA form, the CDR3 reads TGTGCCAGCAGTTACGGGGGGATGCCTTATGGCTACACCTTC.

V and J are TRBV7-2 and TRBJ2-7, with D maybe TRBD2 (5 bases). Germline assignment: CDR1 SGHTA and CDR2 FQGNSA. Trimming removed 2 bases at V and 5 bases at J, with 13 bases between. This CDR3 comprises 14 residues. The chain's CDR3 is CASSLSPSRNEQYF. CDR3 nucleotides: TGTGCCAGCAGCTTATCGCCTAGCCGAAACGAGCAGTACTTC.

The table lists this clone with a count of one. V and J are TRBV11-3 and TRBJ2-3, with TRBD1 identical over 7 bases. This CDR3 comprises 13 residues. Per germline, CDR1 SGHNT and CDR2 YENEEA. Trimming cost V 4 bases and J 6 bases; bases outside gene matches: 4. The CDR3 spells CASSYRGMDTQYF. CDR3 in DNA: TGTGCCAGCAGCTACAGGGGCATGGATACGCAGTATTTT.

A remark on this clone: Distinct nucleotide sequences in the sample also encode this CDR3. V and J are TRBV9 and TRBJ1-1, with D perhaps matching TRBD1 (5 bases). The CDR3 loop spans 13 amino acids. Germline CDR1 and CDR2: SGDLS and YYNGEE. Trimming left V 5 bases short and J 2 bases short, with 10 bases between. Here the CDR3 reads CASSRTGNTEAFF. The CDR3 nucleotides read TGTGCCAGCAGTAGAACAGGAAACACTGAAGCTTTCTTT.

This clone appeared a few times. The chain links TRBV2 to TRBJ2-5, with 9 positions matching TRBD1. The V segment lost 4 bases and the J segment 3 bases; nucleotides outside the gene matches: 9. The CDR3 spans 16 residues. The germline gives CDR1 SNHLY, CDR2 FYNNEI. The CDR3 coding sequence is TGTGCCAGCAGTGGGGACAGGGCTATGGGTAAAGAGACCCAGTACTTC. Its protein product is CASSGDRAMGKETQYF. The full variable domain, completed using reference TRBV2 and TRBJ2-5, is EPEVTQTPSHQVTQMGQEVILRCVPISNHLYFYWYRQILGQKVEFLVSFYNNEISEKSEIFDDQFSVERPDGSNFTLKIRSTKLEDSAMYFCASSGDRAMGKETQYFGPGTRLLVL.

This chain joins TRBV2 and TRBJ2-7; D is uncertain. Germline values: CDR1 SNHLY, CDR2 FYNNEI. The CDR3 has 13 amino acids. V was pared by 6 bases and J by 3 bases, with 12 bases between. The DNA for the CDR3 is TGTGCCAGCAGCCAAACAGAAAACTACGAGCAGTACTTC. Its translation is CASSQTENYEQYF.

This clone showed up just a few times. The gene calls are TRBV15 and TRBJ2-5; D is uncertain. CDR3 length equals 12 residues. Trimming cost V 1 base and J 4 bases, with 4 bases left between them. The germline CDR1 and CDR2 sequences are LNHNV and YYDKDF (reference sequence). For the CDR3, the DNA is TGTGCCACCAGCAGAGTAACAGAGACCCAGTACTTC. Amino acids: CATSRVTETQYF.

This chain uses TRBV5-4 with TRBJ2-7; 9 bases are a match to TRBD2. The germline V gene encodes CDR1 SGHNT and CDR2 YYREEE (reference sequence). The CDR3 sequence is 13 residues long. V lost 4 bases and J lost 6; bases outside the gene matches: 5. The CDR3 DNA sequence: TGTGCCAGCAGCCCCCAAGCGGGGGGCGAGCAGTACTTC. Translated: CASSPQAGGEQYF.

This chain joins TRBV6-6 and TRBJ2-7; D tentatively fits TRBD1 or TRBD2 (7 bases each). Per germline, CDR1 MNHNY and CDR2 SVGAGI (reference sequence). The CDR3 consists of 14 residues. Trimming removed 5 bases from V and 7 bases from J, with 18 bases in between. Here the CDR3 reads CASSAPGGEREQYF. The CDR3 coding sequence is TGTGCCAGCAGTGCTCCAGGGGGGGAGAGGGAGCAGTACTTC.

The chain has TRBV14 and TRBJ1-1, with D maybe TRBD1 (5 bases). V lost 1 base to trimming and J lost 1 base, with 7 bases between them. Germline V CDR1 and CDR2: SGHDN, FVKESK. The CDR3 runs 14 residues. In DNA form, the CDR3 reads TGTGCCAGCAGCCAAGGACAGAAGAACACTGAAGCTTTCTTT. Protein product: CASSQGQKNTEAFF.

This clone has a handful of counts. The V and J genes are TRBV6-1 and TRBJ1-5; 7 bases are a match to TRBD1. Germline-derived CDR1 and CDR2 are MNHNS and SASEGT. CDR3 length equals 13 residues. Unmatched junction bases numbered 3, after V lost 5 bases and J lost 5 bases. CDR3 DNA: TGTGCCAGCAGTTGGACAGGACATCAGCCCCAGCATTTT. Encoded protein: CASSWTGHQPQHF.

V usage is TRBV25-1 and J usage is TRBJ2-1; tentatively, D is TRBD2 (7 bases). V lost 0 bases and J 9 bases, leaving 18 bases between the germline ends. Germline V gene data show CDR1 as MGHDK and CDR2 as SYGVNS. The length of the CDR3 is 16 residues. The CDR3 bases are TGTGCCAGCAGTGAATACCGTGTCGGGGGGCGCAGTGAGCAGTTCTTC. Protein product: CASSEYRVGGRSEQFF.

The V and J genes are TRBV2 and TRBJ2-5, with D perhaps matching TRBD2 (6 bases). The CDR3 has 14 residues. Trimming stripped 9 bases from V and 4 bases from J, with 18 bases between. Per germline, CDR1 SNHLY and CDR2 FYNNEI. This chain's CDR3 is CASGGHYLRETQYF. The CDR3 DNA sequence: TGTGCCAGTGGAGGGCATTACCTACGAGAGACCCAGTACTTC.

In its sample, this clone was seen a few times. The V and J genes are TRBV27 and TRBJ2-7; 7 nucleotides match TRBD1. V trimming: 3 bases; J trimming: 3 bases; junction bases outside the gene matches: 5. This CDR3 has 14 residues. Per the germline V gene, CDR1 is MNHEY and CDR2 is SMNVEV (reference sequence). The chain's CDR3 is CASSLGTALYEQYF. CDR3 DNA sequence: TGTGCCAGCAGTTTGGGGACAGCTCTCTACGAGCAGTACTTC.

Details on this clone: Other DNA sequences in this sample translate to the same CDR3. J is TRBJ2-7 and V is TRBV5-1; D may be TRBD1 (5 bases). Germline lookup yields CDR1 SGHRS and CDR2 YFSETQ. With 0 bases removed from V and 3 bases from J, the gap between germline ends came to 10 bases. The CDR3 extends over 14 amino acids. The DNA for the CDR3 is TGCGCCAGCAGCTTGGGGCCAGGGAACTACGAGCAGTACTTC. The encoded protein is CASSLGPGNYEQYF. Combining the CDR3 with reference TRBV5-1 and TRBJ2-7 gives the whole variable domain KAGVTQTPRYLIKTRGQQVTLSCSPISGHRSVSWYQQTPGQGLQFLFEYFSETQRNKGNFPGRFSGRQFSNSRSEMNVSTLELGDSALYLCASSLGPGNYEQYFGPGTRLTVT.

The chain employs TRBV4-1 and TRBJ1-6; D gene ambiguous. CDR1 and CDR2 (germline): MGHRA, YSYEKL. V dropped 3 bases and J dropped 6 bases, with 9 bases sitting between them. The CDR3 loop spans 14 amino acids. The CDR3 DNA reads as TGCGCCAGCAGCCAGGTCACCAGTAATTCACCCCTCCACTTT. The encoded protein is CASSQVTSNSPLHF.